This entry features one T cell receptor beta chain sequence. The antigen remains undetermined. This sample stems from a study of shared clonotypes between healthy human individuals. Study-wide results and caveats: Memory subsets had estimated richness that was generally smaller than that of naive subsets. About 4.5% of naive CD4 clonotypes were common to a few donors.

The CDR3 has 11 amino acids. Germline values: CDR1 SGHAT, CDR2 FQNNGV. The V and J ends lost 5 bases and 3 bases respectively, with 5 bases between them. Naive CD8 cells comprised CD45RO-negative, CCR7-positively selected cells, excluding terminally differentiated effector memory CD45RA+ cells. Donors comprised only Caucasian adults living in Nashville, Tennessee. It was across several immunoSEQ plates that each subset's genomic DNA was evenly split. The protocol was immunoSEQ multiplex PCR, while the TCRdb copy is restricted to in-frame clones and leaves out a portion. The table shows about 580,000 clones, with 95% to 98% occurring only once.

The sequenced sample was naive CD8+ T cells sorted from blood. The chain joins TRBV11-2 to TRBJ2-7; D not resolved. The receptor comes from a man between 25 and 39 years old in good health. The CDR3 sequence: CASSTFYEQYF. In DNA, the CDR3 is TGTGCCAGCAGCACATTCTACGAGCAGTACTTC. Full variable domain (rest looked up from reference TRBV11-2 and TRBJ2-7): EAGVAQSPRYKIIEKRQSVAFWCNPISGHATLYWYQQILGQGPKLLIQFQNNGVVDDSQLPKDRFSAERLKGVDSTLKIQPAKLEDSAVYLCASSTFYEQYFGPGTRLTVT.